This T cell receptor beta chain was found in a study of T-cell reconstitution after alpha-beta-depleted transplantation in children. Unique molecular identifiers were used to barcode this TCRbeta library. Each CDR3 protein gets one entry after TCRdb re-called the PCR reads with MiXCR. The data show 200,000 to 250,000 distinct CDR3 sequences, about 11% seen once. This CDR3 has 14 amino acids. In germline, CDR1 is MDHEN, CDR2 SYDVKM. The V gene lost 3 bases and the J gene lost 4 bases, with 12 bases spanning the gap. This specimen consisted of PBMCs from the stem cell graft donor, obtained from the stem cell graft. The TCR originated in a human donor who donated a stem cell graft to a child with acute lymphoblastic leukemia. The V and J genes are TRBV28 and TRBJ1-2, with D possibly being TRBD1 (5 bases). As DNA, the CDR3 is TGTGCCAGCAGTTTGGACATACGGGCCTATGGCTACACCTTC. The encoded protein is CASSLDIRAYGYTF.